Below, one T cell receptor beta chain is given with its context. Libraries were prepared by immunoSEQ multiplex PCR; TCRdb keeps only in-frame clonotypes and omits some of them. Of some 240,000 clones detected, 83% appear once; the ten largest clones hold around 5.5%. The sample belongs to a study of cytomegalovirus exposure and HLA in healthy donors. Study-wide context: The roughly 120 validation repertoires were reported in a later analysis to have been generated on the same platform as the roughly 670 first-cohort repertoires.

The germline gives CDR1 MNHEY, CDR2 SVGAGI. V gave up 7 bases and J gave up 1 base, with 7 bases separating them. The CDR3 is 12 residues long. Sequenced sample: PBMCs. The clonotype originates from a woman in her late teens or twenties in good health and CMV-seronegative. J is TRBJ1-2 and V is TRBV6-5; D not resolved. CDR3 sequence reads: CASTDFNYGYTF. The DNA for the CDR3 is TGTGCCAGCACGGACTTTAACTATGGCTACACCTTC.